The T cell receptor beta chain described here comes from a study of a mutant IDH1 vaccine in newly diagnosed glioma. About the study: All eight of the vaccinations patients received fell in weeks 1, 3, 5, 7, 11, 15, 19 and 23. Onset of vaccination occurred 4-6 weeks following radiotherapy alone, or with temozolomide cycles. Prior therapy was radiotherapy, temozolomide, or both; most received both.

In regard to this clone: The antigen remains undetermined.

Notes on the study in general: It was over 85% of patients that developed vaccine-induced immune responses.

Sample time point: week 5, during vaccination. Each dose delivered 300 ug of mutant IDH1 20-mer peptide subcutaneously with imiquimod. Assay used: immunoSEQ multiplex PCR; TCRdb lists only in-frame clones, some missing. The sample shows about 54,000 clones, around 80% of them seen only once. V gave up 6 bases and J gave up 7 bases; unmatched junction bases: 3. Germline CDR1 and CDR2: WSHSY and SAAADI. The CDR3 sequence is 14 residues long. The rearrangement joins TRBV10-2 to TRBJ2-4; 13 bases line up with TRBD2. Here the sequenced sample was PBMCs, taken from a glioma patient whose treatment included an IDH1 peptide vaccine. The clonotype comes from a man between 25 and 39 years old with glioma. The CDR3 sequence is CASRPTSGGNIQYF. CDR3 nucleotides: TGCGCCAGCAGGCCGACTAGCGGGGGGAACATTCAGTACTTC.